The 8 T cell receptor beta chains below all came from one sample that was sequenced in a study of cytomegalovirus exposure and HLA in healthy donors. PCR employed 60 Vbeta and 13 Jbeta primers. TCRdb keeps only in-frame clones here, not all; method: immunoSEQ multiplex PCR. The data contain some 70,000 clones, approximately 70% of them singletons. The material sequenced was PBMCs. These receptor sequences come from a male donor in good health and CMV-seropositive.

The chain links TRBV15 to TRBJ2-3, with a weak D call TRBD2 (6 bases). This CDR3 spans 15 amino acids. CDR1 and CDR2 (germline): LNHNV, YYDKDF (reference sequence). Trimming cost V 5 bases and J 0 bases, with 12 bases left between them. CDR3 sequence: CATSQPGTSTDTQYF. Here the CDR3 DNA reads TGTGCCACCAGCCAGCCCGGGACTAGCACAGATACGCAGTATTTT.

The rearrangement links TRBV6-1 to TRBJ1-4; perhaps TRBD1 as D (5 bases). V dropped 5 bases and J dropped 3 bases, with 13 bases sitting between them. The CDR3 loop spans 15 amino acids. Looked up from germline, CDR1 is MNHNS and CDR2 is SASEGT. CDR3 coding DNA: TGTGCCAGCAGTTGGGCAGGGTTAGCTAATGAAAAACTGTTTTTT. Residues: CASSWAGLANEKLFF.

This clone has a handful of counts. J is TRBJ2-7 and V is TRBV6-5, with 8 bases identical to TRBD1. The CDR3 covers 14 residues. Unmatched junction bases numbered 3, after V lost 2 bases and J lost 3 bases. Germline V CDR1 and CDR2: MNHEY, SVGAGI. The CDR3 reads CASSYDGTGYEQYF. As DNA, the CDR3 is TGTGCCAGCAGTTACGACGGGACAGGCTACGAGCAGTACTTC.

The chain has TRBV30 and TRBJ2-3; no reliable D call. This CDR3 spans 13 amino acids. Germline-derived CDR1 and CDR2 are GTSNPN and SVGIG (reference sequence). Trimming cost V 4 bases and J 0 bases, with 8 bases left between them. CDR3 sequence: CAWKRVSTDTQYF. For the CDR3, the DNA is TGTGCCTGGAAGCGTGTCAGCACAGATACGCAGTATTTT.

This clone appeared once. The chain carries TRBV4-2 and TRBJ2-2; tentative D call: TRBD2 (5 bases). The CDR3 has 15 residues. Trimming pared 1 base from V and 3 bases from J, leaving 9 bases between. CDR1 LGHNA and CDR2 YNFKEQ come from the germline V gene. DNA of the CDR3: TGTGCCAGCAGCCAAGTCCCGAGGGACACCGGGGAGCTGTTTTTT. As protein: CASSQVPRDTGELFF.

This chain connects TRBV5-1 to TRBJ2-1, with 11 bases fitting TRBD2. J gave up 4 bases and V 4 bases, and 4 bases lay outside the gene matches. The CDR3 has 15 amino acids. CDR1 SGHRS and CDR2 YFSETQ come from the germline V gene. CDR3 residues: CASSPTSGTYNEQFF. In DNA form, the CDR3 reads TGCGCCAGCAGCCCGACTAGCGGGACGTACAATGAGCAGTTCTTC.

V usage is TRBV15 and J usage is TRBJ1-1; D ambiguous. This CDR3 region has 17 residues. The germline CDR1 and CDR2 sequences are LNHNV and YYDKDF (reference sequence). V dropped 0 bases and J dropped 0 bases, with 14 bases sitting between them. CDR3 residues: CATSRDEANPMNTEAFF. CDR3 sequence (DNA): TGTGCCACCAGCAGAGATGAGGCGAATCCCATGAACACTGAAGCTTTCTTT.

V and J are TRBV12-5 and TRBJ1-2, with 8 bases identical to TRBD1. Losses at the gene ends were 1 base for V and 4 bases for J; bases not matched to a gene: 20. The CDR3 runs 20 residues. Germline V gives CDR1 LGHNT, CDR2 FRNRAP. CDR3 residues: CASGLGGRWDSQGAAYGYTF. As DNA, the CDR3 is TGTGCTAGTGGTTTGGGGGGCAGATGGGACTCCCAGGGGGCCGCCTATGGCTACACCTTC.